The next 3 T cell receptor beta chains were all read from a single sample in a study of Graves' ophthalmopathy and Graves' hyperthyroidism (dated by TCRdb to the late 2010s). Sequencing relied on an Illumina HiSeq 2000. TCR beta CDR3 regions were amplified from RNA transcripts for repertoire sequencing. The first round was an RT-PCR using HTBI primers with the Qiagen OneStep RT-PCR kit, and this first round was followed by a second-round multiplex PCR, then size selection and purification. The raw public reads went through TCRdb reprocessing: fastp at Q25, MiXCR clone calling, in-frame beta chains kept. Every distinct CDR3 protein forms one entry, paired with its most common genes and DNA. Within this sample are 200,000 to 250,000 distinct CDR3 sequences, with about 46% of them counted one time only. The ten top clones hold less than 60% of the sample. The sample was peripheral blood. These receptors all stem from an adult man with Graves' ophthalmopathy.

This clonotype was picked up one time. Germline and junction disagree at one end, which may indicate a read error. The chain carries TRBV29-1 and TRBJ2-2; TRBD2 matches 10 bases. This CDR3 contains 18 residues. CDR1 and CDR2 (germline): SQVTM, ANQGSEA. CDR3 bases: TGCAGCGTTGAAGATCCCATTAGCGGGGGGACAAACACCAGGGAGCTGTTTTTT. Residues: CSVEDPISGGTNTRELFF.

This clonotype was detected once. The chain joins TRBV6-5 to TRBJ1-1; the D is unclear. Germline V gene lookup returns CDR1 MNHEY and CDR2 SVGAGI. V lost 8 bases, J lost 0 bases, and 10 bases lay in between. This CDR3 spans 13 amino acids. CDR3 DNA: TGTGCCAGCCGCCCGAACATGAACACTGAAGCTTTCTTT. Translating gives CASRPNMNTEAFF.

In its sample, this clonotype was seen a few times. The chain carries TRBV29-1 and TRBJ2-7; D unresolved. CDR3 size: 12 residues. Germline CDR1 and CDR2: SQVTM and ANQGSEA. Trimming left V 4 bases short and J 3 bases short, with 10 bases between. The CDR3, as DNA: TGCAGCGTTGCCTACTCAAGCTACGAGCAGTACTTC. The encoded protein is CSVAYSSYEQYF.